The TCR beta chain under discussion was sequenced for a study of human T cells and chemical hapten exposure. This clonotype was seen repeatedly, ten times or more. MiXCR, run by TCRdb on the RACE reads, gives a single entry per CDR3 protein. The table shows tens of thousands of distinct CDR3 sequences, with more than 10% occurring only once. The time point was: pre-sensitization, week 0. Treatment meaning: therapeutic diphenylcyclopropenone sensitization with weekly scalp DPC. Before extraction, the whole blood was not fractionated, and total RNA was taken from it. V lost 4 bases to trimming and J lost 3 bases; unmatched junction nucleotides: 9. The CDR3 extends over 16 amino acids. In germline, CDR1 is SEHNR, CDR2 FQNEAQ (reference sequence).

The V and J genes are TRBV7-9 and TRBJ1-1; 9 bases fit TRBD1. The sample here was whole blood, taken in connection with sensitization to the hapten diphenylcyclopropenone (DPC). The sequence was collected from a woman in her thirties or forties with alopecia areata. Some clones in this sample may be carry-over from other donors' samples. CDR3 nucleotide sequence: TGTGCCAGCAGCTCGGACAGGGGCGGGGTGTACACTGAAGCTTTCTTT. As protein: CASSSDRGGVYTEAFF.